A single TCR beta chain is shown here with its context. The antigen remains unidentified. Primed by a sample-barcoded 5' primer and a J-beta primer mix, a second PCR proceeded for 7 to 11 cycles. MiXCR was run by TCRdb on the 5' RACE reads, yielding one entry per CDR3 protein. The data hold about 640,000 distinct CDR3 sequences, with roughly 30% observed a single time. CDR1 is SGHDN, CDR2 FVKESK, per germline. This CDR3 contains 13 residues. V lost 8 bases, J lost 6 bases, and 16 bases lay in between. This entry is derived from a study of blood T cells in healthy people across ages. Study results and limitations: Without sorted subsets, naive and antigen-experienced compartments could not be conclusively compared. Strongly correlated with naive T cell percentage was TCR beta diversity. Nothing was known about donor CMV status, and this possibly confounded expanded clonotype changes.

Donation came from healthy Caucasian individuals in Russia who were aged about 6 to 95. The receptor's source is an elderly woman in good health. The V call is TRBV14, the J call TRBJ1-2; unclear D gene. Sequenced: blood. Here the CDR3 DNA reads TGTGCCAGCTCAATGGACTTCTCTAATGGCTACACCTTC. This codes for CASSMDFSNGYTF. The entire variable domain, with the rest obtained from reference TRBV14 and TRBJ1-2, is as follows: EAGVTQFPSHSVIEKGQTVTLRCDPISGHDNLYWYRRVMGKEIKFLLHFVKESKQDESGMPNNRFLAERTGGTYSTLKVQPAELEDSGVYFCASSMDFSNGYTFGSGTRLTVV.